The rows below give T cell receptor beta chains drawn from one sample of a study of blood T cells in healthy people across ages. TCRdb passed the 5' RACE reads through MiXCR, listing each CDR3 protein once. The top ten clones hold 3.5% to 4% of a sample with roughly 680,000 distinct CDR3 sequences, under 25% of them seen once. Specimen: blood. The origin of the receptors is a man aged 65 to 85 in good health. CDR3s include the opening cysteine and the closing phenylalanine or tryptophan. The D gene is left open where the match is weak. Size is omitted from some rows. Given values are once, few, many or a class for expanded clones.

cdr3_aa cdr3_nt j_call v_call d_call clone_size
CASSLDERGRPGAYEQYF TGTGCCAGCAGCTTAGATGAAAGGGGACGTCCAGGAGCCTACGAGCAGTACTTC TRBJ2-7 TRBV11-2 . .
CSATDRASSYEQYF TGCAGTGCTACGGACAGAGCTAGCTCCTACGAGCAGTACTTC TRBJ2-7 TRBV20-1 . few
CASTDWGSNYGYTF TGTGCCAGCACCGATTGGGGTTCTAACTATGGCTACACCTTC TRBJ1-2 TRBV3-1 . .
CSAASGQGYEQYF TGCAGCGCTGCCTCGGGACAGGGCTACGAGCAGTACTTC TRBJ2-7 TRBV29-1 TRBD1 few
CASSTRTGSYGYTF TGTGCCAGCAGTACCAGGACAGGGAGTTATGGCTACACCTTC TRBJ1-2 TRBV2 TRBD1 few
CASSPTVGRLGTEAFF TGTGCCAGCTCACCTACCGTGGGCCGCTTGGGCACTGAAGCTTTCTTT TRBJ1-1 TRBV18 . .
CSASTGLAGYEQYF TGCAGTGCCAGTACGGGACTAGCGGGTTACGAGCAGTACTTC TRBJ2-7 TRBV20-1 TRBD2 .
CASSEDGRDGGTQYF TGTGCCAGCAGTGAGGATGGCCGGGACGGTGGGACCCAGTACTTC TRBJ2-5 TRBV6-1 . .
CASSHPAGGLETQYF TGCGCCAGCAGCCACCCAGCGGGAGGTTTAGAGACCCAGTACTTC TRBJ2-5 TRBV4-1 TRBD2 .
CASSPWTYNEQFF TGTGCCAGCAGCCCCTGGACTTACAATGAGCAGTTCTTC TRBJ2-1 TRBV11-2 . .
CASSDLSGRDSYNGQFF TGTGCCAGCAGTGACCTTAGCGGGAGGGACTCCTACAATGGGCAGTTCTTC TRBJ2-1 TRBV27 TRBD2 few
CASSLETGREQFF TGTGCCAGCAGTTTAGAGACAGGGAGAGAGCAGTTCTTC TRBJ2-1 TRBV28 TRBD1 few
CASSSRLLQETQYF TGTGCCAGCAGCTCCCGACTGCTCCAAGAGACCCAGTACTTC TRBJ2-5 TRBV11-2 . few
CASSPSGVGYTF TGTGCCAGCTCACCGTCAGGGGTTGGCTACACCTTC TRBJ1-2 TRBV18 . many
CSARTAGVRPDTQYF TGCAGTGCCCGAACGGCGGGAGTGAGGCCAGATACGCAGTATTTT TRBJ2-3 TRBV20-1 TRBD2 .
CSAQKGQETSYEQYF TGCAGTGCCCAAAAAGGACAGGAAACATCCTACGAGCAGTACTTC TRBJ2-7 TRBV20-1 TRBD1 few
CSATPGTQDVNEQFF TGCAGTGCTACCCCGGGGACTCAAGATGTCAATGAGCAGTTCTTC TRBJ2-1 TRBV20-1 . .
CSARVGVKNTEAFF TGCAGTGCTAGAGTTGGGGTCAAGAACACTGAAGCTTTCTTT TRBJ1-1 TRBV20-1 . .
CASSPRDRGADTQYF TGTGCCAGCAGTCCCCGGGACAGGGGAGCAGATACGCAGTATTTT TRBJ2-3 TRBV12-3/TRBV12-4 TRBD1 .
CASSLETGPQETQYF TGCGCCAGCAGCTTGGAGACAGGGCCTCAAGAGACCCAGTACTTC TRBJ2-5 TRBV5-1 TRBD1 few
CASSLVGTQYF TGTGCCAGCAGCTTAGTGGGTACGCAGTATTTT TRBJ2-3 TRBV11-2 . few
CASSKGRRRHTDTQYF TGTGCCAGCAGCAAAGGGCGGAGGCGACACACAGATACGCAGTATTTT TRBJ2-3 TRBV21-1 . few
CASSLYSWQTANYGYTF TGTGCCAGCAGCTTGTATTCGTGGCAGACCGCTAACTATGGCTACACCTTC TRBJ1-2 TRBV5-6 . few
CASSRILSGANVLTF TGTGCCAGCAGCCGCATATTATCTGGGGCCAACGTCCTGACTTTC TRBJ2-6 TRBV6-1 . .